This TCR beta chain emerged from a study of blood T cell repertoires in COVID-19. Overall study context: COVID-19 samples, acute and convalescent, were from the United States, Italy and Spain.

Participants' reported clinical history set cohort assignment. Germline V gene lookup returns CDR1 LGHDT and CDR2 YNNKEL (reference sequence). CDR3 size: 15 residues. Germline trimming cut 4 bases from V and 7 bases from J; bases unmatched to any gene: 6. This table comes from immunoSEQ multiplex PCR, and its TCRdb copy is limited to in-frame clones, with some not included. The table shows more than 300,000 clones, with roughly nine tenths occurring only once. The chain combines TRBV3-1 (or the pseudogene TRBV3-2) with TRBJ1-6; 8 bases agree with TRBD1. The clonotype originates from a middle-aged woman who had been exposed to COVID-19. The sample consisted of PBMCs or T cells enriched from blood (not recorded which). This CDR3 is CASSRPGQANSPLHF. Here the CDR3 DNA reads TGTGCCAGCAGCCGTCCGGGACAGGCGAATTCACCCCTCCACTTT.